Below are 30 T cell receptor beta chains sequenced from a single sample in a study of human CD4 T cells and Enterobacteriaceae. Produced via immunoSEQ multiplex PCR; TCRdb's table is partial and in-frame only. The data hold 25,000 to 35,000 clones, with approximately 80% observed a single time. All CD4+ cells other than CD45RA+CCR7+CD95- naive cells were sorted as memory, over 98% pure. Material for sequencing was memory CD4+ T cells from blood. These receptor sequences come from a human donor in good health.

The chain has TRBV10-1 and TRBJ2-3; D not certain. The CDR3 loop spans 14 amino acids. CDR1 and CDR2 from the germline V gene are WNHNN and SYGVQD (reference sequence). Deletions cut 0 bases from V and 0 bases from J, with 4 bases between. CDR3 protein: CASSESTSTDTQYF. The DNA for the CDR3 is TGCGCCAGCAGTGAGTCAACTAGCACAGATACGCAGTATTTT.

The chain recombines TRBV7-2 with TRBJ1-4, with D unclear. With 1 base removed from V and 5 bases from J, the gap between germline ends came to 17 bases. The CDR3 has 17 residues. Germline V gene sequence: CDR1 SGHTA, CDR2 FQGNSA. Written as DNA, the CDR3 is TGTGCCAGCAGCTTAGGTTCTTCTGGAATCGTCAATGAAAAACTGTTTTTT. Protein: CASSLGSSGIVNEKLFF. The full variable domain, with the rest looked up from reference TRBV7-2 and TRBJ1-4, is GAGVSQSPSNKVTEKGKDVELRCDPISGHTALYWYRQSLGQGLEFLIYFQGNSAPDKSGLPSDRFSAERTGGSVSTLTIQRTQQEDSAVYLCASSLGSSGIVNEKLFFGSGTQLSVL.

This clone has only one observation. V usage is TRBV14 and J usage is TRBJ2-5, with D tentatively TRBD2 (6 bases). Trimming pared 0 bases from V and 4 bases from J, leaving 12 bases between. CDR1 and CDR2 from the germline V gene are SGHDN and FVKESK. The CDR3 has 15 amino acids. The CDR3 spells CASSQDSRGGETQYF. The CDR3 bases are TGTGCCAGCAGCCAAGATTCGCGGGGAGGAGAGACCCAGTACTTC.

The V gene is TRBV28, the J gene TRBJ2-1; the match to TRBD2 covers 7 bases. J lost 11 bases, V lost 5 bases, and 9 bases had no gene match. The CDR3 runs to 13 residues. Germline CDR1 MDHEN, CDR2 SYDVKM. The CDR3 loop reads CASSRRRGVQQFF. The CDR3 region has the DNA TGTGCCAGCAGTCGGCGTCGGGGGGTACAGCAGTTCTTC.

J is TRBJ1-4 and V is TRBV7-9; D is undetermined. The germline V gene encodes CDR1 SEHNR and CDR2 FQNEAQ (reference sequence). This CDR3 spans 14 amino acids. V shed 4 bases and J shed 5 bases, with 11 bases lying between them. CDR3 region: CASSSVGRNEKLFF. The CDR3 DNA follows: TGTGCCAGCAGCTCCGTGGGGAGGAATGAAAAACTGTTTTTT.

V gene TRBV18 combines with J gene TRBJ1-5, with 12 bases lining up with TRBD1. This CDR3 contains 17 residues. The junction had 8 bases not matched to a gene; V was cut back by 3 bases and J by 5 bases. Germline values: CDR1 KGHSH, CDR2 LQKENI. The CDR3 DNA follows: TGTGCCAGCTCACCTCCTCCGGGACAGGGGGCCCATCAGCCCCAGCATTTT. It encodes CASSPPPGQGAHQPQHF.

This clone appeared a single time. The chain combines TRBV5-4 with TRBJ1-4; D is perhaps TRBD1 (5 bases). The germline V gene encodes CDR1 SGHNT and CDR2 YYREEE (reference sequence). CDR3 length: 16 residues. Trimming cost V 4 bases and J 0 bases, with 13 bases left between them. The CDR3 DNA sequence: TGTGCCAGCAGCGCCGGGACGGGGACAACTAATGAAAAACTGTTTTTT. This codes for CASSAGTGTTNEKLFF.

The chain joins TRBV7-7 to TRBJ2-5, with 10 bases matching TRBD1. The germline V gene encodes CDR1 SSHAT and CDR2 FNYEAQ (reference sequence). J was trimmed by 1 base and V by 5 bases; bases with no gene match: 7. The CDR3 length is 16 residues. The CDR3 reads CASSRGQGSFQETQYF. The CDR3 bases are TGTGCCAGCAGCCGGGGACAGGGGAGTTTCCAAGAGACCCAGTACTTC.

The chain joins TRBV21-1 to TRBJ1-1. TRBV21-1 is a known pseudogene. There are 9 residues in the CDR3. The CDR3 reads CASKARAFF. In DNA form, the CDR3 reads TGTGCCAGCAAAGCCCGAGCTTTCTTT.

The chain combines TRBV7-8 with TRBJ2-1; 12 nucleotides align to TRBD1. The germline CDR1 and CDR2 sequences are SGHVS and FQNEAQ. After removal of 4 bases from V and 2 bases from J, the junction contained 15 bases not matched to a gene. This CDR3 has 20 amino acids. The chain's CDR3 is CASSSRGQGAPATPYNEQFF. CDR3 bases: TGTGCCAGCAGCTCCCGGGGACAGGGGGCCCCAGCCACCCCCTACAATGAGCAGTTCTTC.

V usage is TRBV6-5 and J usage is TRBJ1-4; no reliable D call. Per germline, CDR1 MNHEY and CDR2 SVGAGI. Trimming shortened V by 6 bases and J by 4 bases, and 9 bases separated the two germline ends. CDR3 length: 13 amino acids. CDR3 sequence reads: CASSPDHNEKLFF. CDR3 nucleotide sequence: TGTGCCAGCAGCCCGGACCATAATGAAAAACTGTTTTTT.

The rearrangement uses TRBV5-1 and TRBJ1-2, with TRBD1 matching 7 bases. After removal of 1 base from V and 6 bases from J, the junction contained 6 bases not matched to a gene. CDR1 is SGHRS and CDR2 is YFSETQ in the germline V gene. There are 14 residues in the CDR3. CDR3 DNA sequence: TGCGCCAGCAGCTTGAATGAGGGGGCTAATGGCTACACCTTC. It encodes CASSLNEGANGYTF.

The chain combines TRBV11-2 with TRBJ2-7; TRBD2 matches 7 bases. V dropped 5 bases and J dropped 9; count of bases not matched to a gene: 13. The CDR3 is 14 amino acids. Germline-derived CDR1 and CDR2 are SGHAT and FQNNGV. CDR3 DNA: TGTGCCAGCAGCCCACTCCTCTCCGGGGGGAGGCAGTACTTC. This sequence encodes CASSPLLSGGRQYF. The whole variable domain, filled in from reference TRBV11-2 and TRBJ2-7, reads EAGVAQSPRYKIIEKRQSVAFWCNPISGHATLYWYQQILGQGPKLLIQFQNNGVVDDSQLPKDRFSAERLKGVDSTLKIQPAKLEDSAVYLCASSPLLSGGRQYFGPGTRLTVT.

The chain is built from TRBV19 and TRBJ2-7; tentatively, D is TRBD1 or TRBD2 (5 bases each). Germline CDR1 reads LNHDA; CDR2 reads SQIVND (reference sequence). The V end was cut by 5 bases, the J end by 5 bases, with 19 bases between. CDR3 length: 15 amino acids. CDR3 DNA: TGTGCCAGTAGTCACCGGCGAGGGGATTTTAACGAGCAGTACTTC. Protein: CASSHRRGDFNEQYF.

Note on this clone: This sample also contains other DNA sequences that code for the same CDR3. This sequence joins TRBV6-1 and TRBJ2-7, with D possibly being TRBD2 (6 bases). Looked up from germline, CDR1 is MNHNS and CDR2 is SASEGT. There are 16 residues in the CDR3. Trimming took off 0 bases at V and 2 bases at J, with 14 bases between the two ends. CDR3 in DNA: TGTGCCAGCAGTGAAGCGAAGACTAGGGCCCCCTACGAGCAGTACTTC. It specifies CASSEAKTRAPYEQYF.

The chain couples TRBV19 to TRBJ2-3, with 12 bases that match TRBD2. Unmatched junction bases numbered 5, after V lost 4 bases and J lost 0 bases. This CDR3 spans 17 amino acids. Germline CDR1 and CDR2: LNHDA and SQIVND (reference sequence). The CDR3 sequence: CASSNTLAGGSTDTQYF. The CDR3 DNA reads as TGTGCCAGTAGTAATACTCTAGCGGGAGGGAGCACAGATACGCAGTATTTT.

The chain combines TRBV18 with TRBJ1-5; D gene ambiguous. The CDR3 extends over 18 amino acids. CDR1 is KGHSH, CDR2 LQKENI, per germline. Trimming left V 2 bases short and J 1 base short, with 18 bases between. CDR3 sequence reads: CASSPGSPNRISNQPQHF. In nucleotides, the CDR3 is TGTGCCAGCTCACCAGGTTCCCCTAATCGGATCAGCAATCAGCCCCAGCATTTT.

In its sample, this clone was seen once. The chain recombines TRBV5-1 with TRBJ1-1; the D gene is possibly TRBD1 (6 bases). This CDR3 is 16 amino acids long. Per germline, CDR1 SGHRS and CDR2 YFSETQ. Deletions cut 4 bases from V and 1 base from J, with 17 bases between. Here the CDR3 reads CASSIQPGHKNTEAFF. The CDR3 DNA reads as TGCGCCAGCAGCATACAACCGGGACATAAGAACACTGAAGCTTTCTTT.

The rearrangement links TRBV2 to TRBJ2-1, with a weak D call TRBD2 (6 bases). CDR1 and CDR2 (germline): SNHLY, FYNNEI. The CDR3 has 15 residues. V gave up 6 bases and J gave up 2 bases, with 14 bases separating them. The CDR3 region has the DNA TGTGCCAGCAGGACTAGATCCCAACCCTACAATGAGCAGTTCTTC. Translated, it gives CASRTRSQPYNEQFF.

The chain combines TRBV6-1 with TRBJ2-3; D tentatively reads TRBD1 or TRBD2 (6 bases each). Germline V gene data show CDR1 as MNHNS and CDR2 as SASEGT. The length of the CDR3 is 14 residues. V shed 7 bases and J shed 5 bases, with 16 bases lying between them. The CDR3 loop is CASILGGSRDTQYF. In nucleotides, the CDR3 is TGTGCCAGCATCCTCGGGGGCAGCCGAGATACGCAGTATTTT.

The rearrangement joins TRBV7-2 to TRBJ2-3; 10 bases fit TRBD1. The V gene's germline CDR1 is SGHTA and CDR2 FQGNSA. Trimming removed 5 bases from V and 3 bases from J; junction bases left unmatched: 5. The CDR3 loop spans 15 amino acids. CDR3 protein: CASSRQGAKTDTQYF. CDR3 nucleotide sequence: TGTGCCAGCAGCCGACAGGGGGCTAAGACAGATACGCAGTATTTT.

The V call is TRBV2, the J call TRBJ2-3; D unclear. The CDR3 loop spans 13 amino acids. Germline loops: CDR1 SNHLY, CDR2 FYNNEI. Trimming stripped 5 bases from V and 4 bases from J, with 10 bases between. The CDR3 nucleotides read TGTGCCAGCAGTCCCAGGACGGCAGATACGCAGTATTTT. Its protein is CASSPRTADTQYF. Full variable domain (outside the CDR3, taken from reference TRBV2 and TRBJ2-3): EPEVTQTPSHQVTQMGQEVILRCVPISNHLYFYWYRQILGQKVEFLVSFYNNEISEKSEIFDDQFSVERPDGSNFTLKIRSTKLEDSAMYFCASSPRTADTQYFGPGTRLTVL.

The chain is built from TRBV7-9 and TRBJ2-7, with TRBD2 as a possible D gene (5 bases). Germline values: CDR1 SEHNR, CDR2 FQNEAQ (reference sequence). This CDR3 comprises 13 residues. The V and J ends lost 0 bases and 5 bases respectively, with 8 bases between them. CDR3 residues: CASSLAGAHEQYF. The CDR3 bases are TGTGCCAGCAGCTTAGCGGGAGCCCACGAGCAGTACTTC.

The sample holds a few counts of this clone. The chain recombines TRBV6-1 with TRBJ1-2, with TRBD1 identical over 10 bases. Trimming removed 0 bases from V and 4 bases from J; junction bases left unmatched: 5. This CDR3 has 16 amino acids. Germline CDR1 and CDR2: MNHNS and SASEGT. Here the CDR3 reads CASSEATGGPRYGYTF. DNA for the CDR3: TGTGCCAGCAGTGAAGCGACAGGGGGCCCCCGCTATGGCTACACCTTC.

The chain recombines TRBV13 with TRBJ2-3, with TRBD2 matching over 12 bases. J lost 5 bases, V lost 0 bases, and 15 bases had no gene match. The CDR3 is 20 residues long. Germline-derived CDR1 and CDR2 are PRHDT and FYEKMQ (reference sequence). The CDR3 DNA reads TGTGCCAGCAGCTTAGGGAACCTCCTAGCGGGGGGGCCTGGAAAAGATACGCAGTATTTT. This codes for CASSLGNLLAGGPGKDTQYF.

CDR3 sequence (DNA): TGTGCCAGCTTCCACCCTGGCTCCTACAATGAGCAGTTCTTC. Residues: CASFHPGSYNEQFF. This chain joins TRBV28 and TRBJ2-1, with no clear D. This CDR3 contains 14 residues. Germline assignment: CDR1 MDHEN and CDR2 SYDVKM. Between the trimmed V and J ends, which lost 8 bases and 0 bases, there was a span of 11 bases.

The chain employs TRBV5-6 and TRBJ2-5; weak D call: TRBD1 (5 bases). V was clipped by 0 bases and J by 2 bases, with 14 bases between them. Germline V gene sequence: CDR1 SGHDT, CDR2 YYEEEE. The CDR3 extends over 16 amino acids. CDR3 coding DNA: TGTGCCAGCAGCTTGGAGCAGGGTGCTGTTCAAGAGACCCAGTACTTC. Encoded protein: CASSLEQGAVQETQYF.

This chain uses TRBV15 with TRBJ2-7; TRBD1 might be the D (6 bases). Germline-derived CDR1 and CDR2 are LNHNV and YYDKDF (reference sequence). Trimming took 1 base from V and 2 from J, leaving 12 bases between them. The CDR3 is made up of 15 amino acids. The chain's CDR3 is CATSRASGAPYEQYF. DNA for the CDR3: TGTGCCACCAGCAGAGCCTCAGGGGCCCCCTACGAGCAGTACTTC. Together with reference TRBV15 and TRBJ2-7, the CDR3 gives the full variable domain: DAMVIQNPRYQVTQFGKPVTLSCSQTLNHNVMYWYQQKSSQAPKLLFHYYDKDFNNEADTPDNFQSRRPNTSFCFLDIRSPGLGDTAMYLCATSRASGAPYEQYFGPGTRLTVT.

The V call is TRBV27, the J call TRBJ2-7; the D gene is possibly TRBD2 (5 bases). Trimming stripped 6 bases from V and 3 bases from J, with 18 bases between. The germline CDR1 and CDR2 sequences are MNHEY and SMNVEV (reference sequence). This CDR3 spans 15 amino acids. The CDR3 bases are TGTGCCAGCAGAGATATCCGGGATGGCATCTACGAGCAGTACTTC. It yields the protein CASRDIRDGIYEQYF.

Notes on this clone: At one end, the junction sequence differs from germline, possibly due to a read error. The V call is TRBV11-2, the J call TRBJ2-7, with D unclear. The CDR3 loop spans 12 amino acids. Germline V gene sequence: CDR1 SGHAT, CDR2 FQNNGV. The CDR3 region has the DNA TGTGCCAGCAGCCTAGAAACCTACGAGCAGTACTTC. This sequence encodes CASSLETYEQYF.